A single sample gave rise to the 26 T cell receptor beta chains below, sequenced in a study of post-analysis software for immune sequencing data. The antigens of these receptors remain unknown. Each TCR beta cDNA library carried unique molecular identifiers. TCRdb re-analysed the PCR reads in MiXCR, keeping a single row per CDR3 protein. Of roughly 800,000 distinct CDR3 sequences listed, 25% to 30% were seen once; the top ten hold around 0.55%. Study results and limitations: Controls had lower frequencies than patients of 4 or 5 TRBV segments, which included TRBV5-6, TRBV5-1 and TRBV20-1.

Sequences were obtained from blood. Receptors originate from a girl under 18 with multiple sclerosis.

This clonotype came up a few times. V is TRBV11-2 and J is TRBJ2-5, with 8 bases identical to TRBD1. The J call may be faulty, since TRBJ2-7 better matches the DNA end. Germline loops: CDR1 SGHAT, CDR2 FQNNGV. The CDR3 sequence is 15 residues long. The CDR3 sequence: CASSSRQGMASEQYF. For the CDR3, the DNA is TGTGCCAGCAGCTCCCGACAGGGGATGGCGAGCGAGCAGTACTTC.

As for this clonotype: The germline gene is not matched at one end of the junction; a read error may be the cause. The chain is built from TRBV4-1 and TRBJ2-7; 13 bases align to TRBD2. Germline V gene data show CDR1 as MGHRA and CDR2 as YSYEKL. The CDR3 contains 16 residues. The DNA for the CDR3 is TGCGCCACCAGCGCGAACTCTGGACTAGCGGGAGCCGAGCAGTACTTC. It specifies CATSANSGLAGAEQYF.

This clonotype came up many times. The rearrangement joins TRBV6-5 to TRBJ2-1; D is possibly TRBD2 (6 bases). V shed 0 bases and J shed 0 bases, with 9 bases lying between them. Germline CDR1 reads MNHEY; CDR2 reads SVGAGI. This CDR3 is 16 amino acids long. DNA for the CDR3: TGTGCCAGCAGTTACTCACGGGGGAGCTCCTACAATGAGCAGTTCTTC. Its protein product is CASSYSRGSSYNEQFF.

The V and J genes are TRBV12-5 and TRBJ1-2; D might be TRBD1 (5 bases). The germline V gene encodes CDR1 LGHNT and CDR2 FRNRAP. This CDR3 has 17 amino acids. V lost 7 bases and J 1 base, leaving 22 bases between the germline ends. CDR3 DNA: TGTGCTAGTGCCATCGGATCGGGACGGAGGCTTAACTATGGCTACACCTTC. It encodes CASAIGSGRRLNYGYTF.

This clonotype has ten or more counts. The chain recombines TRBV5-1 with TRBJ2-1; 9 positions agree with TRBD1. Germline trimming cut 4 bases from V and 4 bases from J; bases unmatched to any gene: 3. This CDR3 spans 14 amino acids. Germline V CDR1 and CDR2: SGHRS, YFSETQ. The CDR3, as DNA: TGCGCCAGCAGCCACGGACAGGGGTACAATGAGCAGTTCTTC. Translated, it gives CASSHGQGYNEQFF.

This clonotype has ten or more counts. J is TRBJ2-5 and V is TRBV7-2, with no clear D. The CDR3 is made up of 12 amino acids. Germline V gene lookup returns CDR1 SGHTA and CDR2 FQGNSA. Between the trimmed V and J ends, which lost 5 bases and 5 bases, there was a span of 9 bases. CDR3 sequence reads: CASSPPGETQYF. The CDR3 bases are TGTGCCAGCAGCCCCCCTGGGGAGACCCAGTACTTC.

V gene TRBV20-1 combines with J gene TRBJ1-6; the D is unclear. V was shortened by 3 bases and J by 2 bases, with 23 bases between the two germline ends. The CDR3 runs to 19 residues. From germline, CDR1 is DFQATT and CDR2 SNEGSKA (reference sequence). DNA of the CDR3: TGCAGTGCTAGCCCAAACCCGGACTCCCGAAGGGCCTATAATTCACCCCTCCACTTT. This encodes CSASPNPDSRRAYNSPLHF.

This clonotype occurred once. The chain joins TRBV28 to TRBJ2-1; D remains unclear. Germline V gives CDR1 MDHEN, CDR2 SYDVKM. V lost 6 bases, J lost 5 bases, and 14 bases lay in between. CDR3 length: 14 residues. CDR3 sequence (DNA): TGTGCCAGCAGAGTTGATCAGATAAACAATGAGCAGTTCTTC. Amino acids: CASRVDQINNEQFF.

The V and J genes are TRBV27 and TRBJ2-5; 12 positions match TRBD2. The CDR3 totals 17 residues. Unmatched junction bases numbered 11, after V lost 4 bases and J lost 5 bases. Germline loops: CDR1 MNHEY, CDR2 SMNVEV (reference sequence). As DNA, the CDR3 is TGTGCCAGCAGTTCGGGCCGACTAGCGGGGGTGGGGGAGACCCAGTACTTC. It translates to CASSSGRLAGVGETQYF.

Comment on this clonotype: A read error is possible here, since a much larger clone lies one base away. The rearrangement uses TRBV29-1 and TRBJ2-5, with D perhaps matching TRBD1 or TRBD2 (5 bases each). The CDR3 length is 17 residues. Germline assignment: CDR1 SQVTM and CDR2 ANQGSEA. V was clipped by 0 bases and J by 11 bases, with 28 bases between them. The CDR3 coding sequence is TGCAGCGTTGAAGATATCGAGGGGATCGATGGCGCCTACGGGCAGTACTTC. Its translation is CSVEDIEGIDGAYGQYF.

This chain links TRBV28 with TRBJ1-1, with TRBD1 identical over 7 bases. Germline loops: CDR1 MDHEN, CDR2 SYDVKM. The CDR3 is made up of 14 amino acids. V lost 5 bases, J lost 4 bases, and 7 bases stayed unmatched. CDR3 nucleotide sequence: TGTGCCAGCAGTCCAGGGGGGGTTGGCACTGAAGCTTTCTTT. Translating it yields CASSPGGVGTEAFF.

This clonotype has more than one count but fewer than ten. CDR3 residues: CASSQDGTGLNSPLHF. CDR3 in DNA: TGTGCCAGCAGCCAAGACGGGACAGGCCTTAATTCACCCCTCCACTTT. The chain couples TRBV3-1 to TRBJ1-6; TRBD1 matches 8 bases. This CDR3 is built from 16 residues. Germline trimming cut 0 bases from V and 6 bases from J; bases unmatched to any gene: 4. The V gene's germline CDR1 is LGHDT and CDR2 YNNKEL (reference sequence).

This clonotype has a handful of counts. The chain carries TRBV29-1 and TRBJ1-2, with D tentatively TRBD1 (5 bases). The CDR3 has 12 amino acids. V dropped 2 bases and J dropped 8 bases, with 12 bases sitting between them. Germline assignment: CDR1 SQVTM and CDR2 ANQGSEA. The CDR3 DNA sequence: TGCAGCGTTGAAAGAGGGGACGGCGGCTACACCTTC. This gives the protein CSVERGDGGYTF. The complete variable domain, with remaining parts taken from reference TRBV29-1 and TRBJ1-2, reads SAVISQKPSRDICQRGTSLTIQCQVDSQVTMMFWYRQQPGQSLTLIATANQGSEATYESGFVIDKFPISRPNLTFSTLTVSNMSPEDSSIYLCSVERGDGGYTFGSGTRLTVV.

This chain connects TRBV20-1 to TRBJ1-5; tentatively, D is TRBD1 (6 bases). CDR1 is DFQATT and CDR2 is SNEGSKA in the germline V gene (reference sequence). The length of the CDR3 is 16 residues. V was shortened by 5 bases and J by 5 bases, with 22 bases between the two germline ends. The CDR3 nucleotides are TGCAGTGCTCCTATCCGGGGGGGCATAGGGGATCAGCCCCAGCATTTT. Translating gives CSAPIRGGIGDQPQHF.

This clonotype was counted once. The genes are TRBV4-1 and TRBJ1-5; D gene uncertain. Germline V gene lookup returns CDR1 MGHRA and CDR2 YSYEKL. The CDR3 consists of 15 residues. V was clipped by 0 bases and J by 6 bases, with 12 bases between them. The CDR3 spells CASSQDYGRGQPQHF. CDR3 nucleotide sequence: TGCGCCAGCAGCCAAGATTACGGTCGTGGTCAGCCCCAGCATTTT.

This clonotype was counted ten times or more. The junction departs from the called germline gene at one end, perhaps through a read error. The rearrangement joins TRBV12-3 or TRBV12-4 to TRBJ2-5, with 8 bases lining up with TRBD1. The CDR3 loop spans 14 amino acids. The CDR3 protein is CASSPGQGQETQYF. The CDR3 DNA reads TGTGCTAGCAGCCCAGGACAGGGACAAGAGACCCAGTACTTC.

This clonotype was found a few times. CDR3 protein: CSARDAAAYNEQFF. As DNA, the CDR3 is TGCAGTGCTAGAGATGCGGCGGCTTACAATGAGCAGTTCTTC. This rearrangement joins TRBV20-1 to TRBJ2-1; D not certain. Per germline, CDR1 DFQATT and CDR2 SNEGSKA (reference sequence). V was trimmed by 0 bases and J by 4 bases, leaving 10 bases between them. The CDR3 has 14 amino acids.

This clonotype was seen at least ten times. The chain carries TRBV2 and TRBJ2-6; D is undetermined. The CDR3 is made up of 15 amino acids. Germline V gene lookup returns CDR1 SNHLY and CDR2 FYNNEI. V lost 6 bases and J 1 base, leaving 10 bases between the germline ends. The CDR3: CASRARISGANVLTF. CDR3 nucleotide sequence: TGTGCCAGCAGGGCGCGGATTTCTGGGGCCAACGTCCTGACTTTC. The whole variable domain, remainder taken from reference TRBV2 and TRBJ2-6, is EPEVTQTPSHQVTQMGQEVILRCVPISNHLYFYWYRQILGQKVEFLVSFYNNEISEKSEIFDDQFSVERPDGSNFTLKIRSTKLEDSAMYFCASRARISGANVLTFGAGSRLTVL.

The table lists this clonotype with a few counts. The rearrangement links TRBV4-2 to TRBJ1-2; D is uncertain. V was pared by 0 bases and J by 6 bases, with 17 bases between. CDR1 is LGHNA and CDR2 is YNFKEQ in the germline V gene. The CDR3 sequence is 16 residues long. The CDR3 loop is CASSQELGPTWNGYTF. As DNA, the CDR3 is TGTGCCAGCAGCCAAGAGCTTGGCCCCACGTGGAATGGCTACACCTTC.

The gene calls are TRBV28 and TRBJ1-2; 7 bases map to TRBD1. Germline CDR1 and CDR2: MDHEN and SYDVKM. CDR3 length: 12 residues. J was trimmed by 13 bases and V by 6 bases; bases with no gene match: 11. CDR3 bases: TGTGCCAGCAGCCAACTCAGGGGGTTTGGCACCTTC. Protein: CASSQLRGFGTF.

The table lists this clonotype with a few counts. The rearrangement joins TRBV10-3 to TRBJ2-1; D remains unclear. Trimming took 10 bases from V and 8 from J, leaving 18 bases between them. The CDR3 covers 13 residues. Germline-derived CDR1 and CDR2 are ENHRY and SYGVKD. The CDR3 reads CATARSKGDEQFF. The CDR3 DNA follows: TGTGCCACCGCACGATCCAAGGGCGATGAGCAGTTCTTC.

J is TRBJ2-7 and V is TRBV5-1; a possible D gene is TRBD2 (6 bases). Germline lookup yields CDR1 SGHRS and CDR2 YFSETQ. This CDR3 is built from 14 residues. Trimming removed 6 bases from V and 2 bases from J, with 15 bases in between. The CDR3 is CASIGSGFAYEQYF. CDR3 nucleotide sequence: TGCGCCAGCATCGGGAGCGGGTTCGCCTACGAGCAGTACTTC.

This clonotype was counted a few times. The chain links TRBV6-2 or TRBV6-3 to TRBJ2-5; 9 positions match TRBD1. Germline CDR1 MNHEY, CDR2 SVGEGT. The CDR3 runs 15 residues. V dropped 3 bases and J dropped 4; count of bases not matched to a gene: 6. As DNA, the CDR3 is TGTGCCAGCAGTTATGCACAGGGGGCACGAGAGACCCAGTACTTC. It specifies CASSYAQGARETQYF.

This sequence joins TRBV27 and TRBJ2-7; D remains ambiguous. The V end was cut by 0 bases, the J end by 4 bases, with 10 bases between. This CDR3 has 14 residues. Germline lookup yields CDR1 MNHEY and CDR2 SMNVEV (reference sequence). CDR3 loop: CASSLSSGNYEQYF. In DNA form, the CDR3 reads TGTGCCAGCAGTTTATCGTCAGGCAATTACGAGCAGTACTTC.

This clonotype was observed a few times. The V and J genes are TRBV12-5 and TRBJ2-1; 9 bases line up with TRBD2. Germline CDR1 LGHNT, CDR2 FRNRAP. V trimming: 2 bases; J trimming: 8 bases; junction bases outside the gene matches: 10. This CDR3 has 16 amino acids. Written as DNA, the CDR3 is TGTGCTAGTGGTTTGATGACTAGCGGCGGTGTGTATGAGCAGTTCTTC. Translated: CASGLMTSGGVYEQFF.

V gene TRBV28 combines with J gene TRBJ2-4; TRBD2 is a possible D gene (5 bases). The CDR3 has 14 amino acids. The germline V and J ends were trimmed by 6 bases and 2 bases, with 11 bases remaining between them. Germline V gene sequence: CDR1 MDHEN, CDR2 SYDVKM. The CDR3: CASRPPGTKNIQYF. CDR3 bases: TGTGCCAGCAGACCCCCGGGGACCAAAAACATTCAGTACTTC.